In its sample, the clone carrying this T cell receptor beta chain was seen many times. Antigen specificity is unknown. RNA transcripts served as the template for amplifying TCR beta CDR3 regions. HTBI primers were the set used in a first-round RT-PCR of the TCR CDR3. Each CDR3 protein gets one entry after TCRdb re-called the multiplex PCR reads with MiXCR. Of roughly 840,000 distinct CDR3 sequences in the sample, over 35% were seen once. Graves' hyperthyroidism is called stable when ophthalmopathy does not progress within 18 months. This sample is part of a study of T cells in Graves' hyperthyroidism and ophthalmopathy. Study-wide findings and caveats: Onset of ophthalmopathy came a median approximately 6.5 months after the model predicted it. In the analysis, a 13 V-J model separated ophthalmopathy from stable hyperthyroidism.

Sequencing was performed on blood. The source is a man in his late teens or twenties with Graves' hyperthyroidism.

Here the CDR3 reads CASSSGSGGQPQHF. Written as DNA, the CDR3 is TGTGCCAGCAGTTCAGGGTCAGGGGGTCAGCCCCAGCATTTT. The chain is built from TRBV12-3 or TRBV12-4 and TRBJ1-5; 7 nucleotides line up with TRBD1. This CDR3 is built from 14 residues. The V segment lost 4 bases and the J segment 6 bases; nucleotides outside the gene matches: 6.